This passage covers 26 T cell receptor beta chains from one sample sequenced in a study of CD8 T cells in Susac syndrome. The RNA input was roughly 0.45 to 1 ug, and it was reverse transcribed with random hexamers. MiXCR was run by TCRdb on the immunoSEQ multiplex PCR reads, yielding one entry per CDR3 protein. The data show 150,000 to 200,000 distinct CDR3 sequences, 85% to 95% seen once. The sequencing input was CD4+ T cells from PBMCs. These receptors were taken from a human donor in good health.

This chain connects TRBV7-2 to TRBJ2-3; D is possibly TRBD2 (7 bases). Per germline, CDR1 SGHTA and CDR2 FQGNSA. V shed 4 bases and J shed 4 bases, with 18 bases lying between them. The CDR3 extends over 16 amino acids. CDR3 nucleotide sequence: TGTGCCAGCAGCTGGGACGCGGGGGCGGACGCAGATACGCAGTATTTT. Protein sequence: CASSWDAGADADTQYF.

The V and J genes are TRBV14 and TRBJ1-1; possibly TRBD1 for D (5 bases). Trimming stripped 1 base from V and 10 bases from J, with 10 bases between. The length of the CDR3 is 12 residues. CDR1 SGHDN and CDR2 FVKESK come from the germline V gene. Written as DNA, the CDR3 is TGTGCCAGCAGCCAAGTGGCCACAGGAGCTTTCTTT. It yields the protein CASSQVATGAFF.

V usage is TRBV29-1 and J usage is TRBJ2-5; D could derive from TRBD1 or TRBD2 (5 bases each). CDR3 length equals 13 residues. V lost 3 bases, J lost 3 bases, and 11 bases lay in between. Looked up from germline, CDR1 is SQVTM and CDR2 is ANQGSEA. The CDR3 reads CSVDSGPKETQYF. CDR3 DNA sequence: TGCAGCGTTGACTCGGGACCTAAAGAGACCCAGTACTTC.

The chain joins TRBV5-1 to TRBJ1-2; D not certain. The CDR3 spans 13 residues. Germline CDR1 is SGHRS and CDR2 is YFSETQ. With 1 base removed from V and 4 bases from J, the gap between germline ends came to 8 bases. CDR3 DNA sequence: TGCGCCAGCAGCTTGTGGGATGTCTATGGCTACACCTTC. It specifies CASSLWDVYGYTF.

This chain uses TRBV5-1 with TRBJ2-2; 7 bases align to TRBD1. This CDR3 has 14 amino acids. Germline CDR1 and CDR2: SGHRS and YFSETQ. Trimming took 4 bases from V and 4 from J; bases not matched to a gene: 4. For the CDR3, the DNA is TGCGCCAGCAGCATGGGACAGCTCACCGGGGAGCTGTTTTTT. This codes for CASSMGQLTGELFF. Full variable domain (outside the CDR3, taken from reference TRBV5-1 and TRBJ2-2): KAGVTQTPRYLIKTRGQQVTLSCSPISGHRSVSWYQQTPGQGLQFLFEYFSETQRNKGNFPGRFSGRQFSNSRSEMNVSTLELGDSALYLCASSMGQLTGELFFGEGSRLTVL.

This chain links TRBV11-2 with TRBJ1-1; no clear D gene. The germline CDR1 and CDR2 sequences are SGHAT and FQNNGV. V lost 3 bases and J lost 10, with 15 bases in between. CDR3 length equals 13 residues. DNA of the CDR3: TGTGCCAGCAGCTTTGAGAGGGTCTCGGGAGCTTTCTTT. Protein sequence: CASSFERVSGAFF.

This sequence joins TRBV4-1 and TRBJ2-5; D tentatively fits TRBD1 or TRBD2 (5 bases each). This CDR3 has 15 residues. Trimming shortened V by 4 bases and J by 2 bases, and 14 bases separated the two germline ends. Germline assignment: CDR1 MGHRA and CDR2 YSYEKL. This CDR3 reads CASSPRGRQQETQYF. The DNA of the CDR3 is TGCGCCAGCAGCCCTAGGGGACGTCAACAAGAGACCCAGTACTTC.

The V and J genes are TRBV6-2 or TRBV6-3 and TRBJ2-7; D is possibly TRBD2 (5 bases). The CDR3 is made up of 15 amino acids. Trimming shortened V by 6 bases and J by 7 bases, and 22 bases separated the two germline ends. Looked up from germline, CDR1 is MNHEY and CDR2 is SVGEGT. The CDR3 region has the DNA TGTGCCAGCAGCCCCACCGGGAAAACTACGGGGGAGCAGTACTTC. Its protein product is CASSPTGKTTGEQYF.

The chain uses TRBV7-2 and TRBJ2-1, with D uncertain. V was shortened by 4 bases and J by 7 bases, with 11 bases between the two germline ends. The CDR3 extends over 13 amino acids. Germline lookup yields CDR1 SGHTA and CDR2 FQGNSA. CDR3 amino acids: CASSSPSKNEQFF. CDR3 DNA sequence: TGTGCCAGCAGCTCCCCGTCCAAGAATGAGCAGTTCTTC.

The chain uses TRBV4-3 and TRBJ1-2; the match to TRBD1 covers 10 bases. CDR1 and CDR2 (germline): LGHNA, YSLEER. V lost 0 bases, J lost 4 bases, and 5 bases stayed unmatched. The CDR3 has 16 amino acids. The CDR3 DNA reads as TGCGCCAGCAGCCAAGACCACGGGACAGGGGCCTATGGCTACACCTTC. Translation gives CASSQDHGTGAYGYTF.

The chain recombines TRBV5-1 with TRBJ1-5; 7 bases are shared with TRBD1. This CDR3 region has 15 residues. Germline V gives CDR1 SGHRS, CDR2 YFSETQ. V dropped 4 bases and J dropped 6; count of bases not matched to a gene: 10. Written as DNA, the CDR3 is TGCGCCAGCAGCCCTGACAGGGAGGCCGGTCAGCCCCAGCATTTT. Amino acids: CASSPDREAGQPQHF.

This clonotype has a single count. The rearrangement links TRBV28 to TRBJ2-7; 7 bases agree with TRBD1. Germline V gene sequence: CDR1 MDHEN, CDR2 SYDVKM. CDR3 length: 13 amino acids. V shed 7 bases and J 0 bases; nucleotides not matched to a gene: 3. The CDR3 coding sequence is TGTGCCAGCAATCCAGGGGGCTCCTACGAGCAGTACTTC. It encodes CASNPGGSYEQYF. Drawing the rest from reference TRBV28 and TRBJ2-7, the complete variable domain is DVKVTQSSRYLVKRTGEKVFLECVQDMDHENMFWYRQDPGLGLRLIYFSYDVKMKEKGDIPEGYSVSREKKERFSLILESASTNQTSMYLCASNPGGSYEQYFGPGTRLTVT.

This chain links TRBV7-9 with TRBJ1-3; D might be TRBD1 (6 bases). Germline V CDR1 and CDR2: SEHNR, FQNEAQ (reference sequence). V was cut by 5 bases and J by 4 bases, with 15 bases left in between. The CDR3 runs 15 residues. The CDR3 loop is CASSPWGASGNTIYF. The CDR3 DNA follows: TGTGCCAGCAGCCCGTGGGGGGCGTCGGGAAACACCATATATTTT.

The rearrangement joins TRBV29-1 to TRBJ1-4, with 8 positions matching TRBD1. V lost 6 bases to trimming and J lost 7 bases; unmatched junction nucleotides: 7. Germline CDR1 reads SQVTM; CDR2 reads ANQGSEA. The CDR3 consists of 13 residues. CDR3 region: CSVGQERGEKLFF. The DNA of the CDR3 is TGCAGCGTGGGACAGGAACGTGGTGAAAAACTGTTTTTT.

J is TRBJ1-5 and V is TRBV5-1; no clear D. There are 16 residues in the CDR3. The germline V gene has CDR1 SGHRS and CDR2 YFSETQ. Trimming cost V 4 bases and J 2 bases, with 16 bases left between them. The CDR3 reads CASSPGGGLGNQPQHF. In DNA, the CDR3 is TGCGCCAGCAGCCCTGGAGGAGGGCTAGGCAATCAGCCCCAGCATTTT.

In nucleotides, the CDR3 is TGTGCCAGCTCAAACGACAGGGCCGGTCGTATGGGCTACACCTTC. Protein product: CASSNDRAGRMGYTF. The rearrangement links TRBV18 to TRBJ1-2, with 7 bases identical to TRBD1. V gave up 5 bases and J gave up 8 bases; unmatched junction bases: 14. The CDR3 consists of 15 residues. Germline values: CDR1 KGHSH, CDR2 LQKENI.

This sequence joins TRBV7-2 and TRBJ2-2; D possibly matches TRBD1 or TRBD2 (6 bases each). Germline-derived CDR1 and CDR2 are SGHTA and FQGNSA. This CDR3 region has 15 residues. V lost 5 bases and J 3 bases, leaving 13 bases between the germline ends. The CDR3 DNA reads as TGTGCCAGCAGCGTCGGAGGGGGGTACACCGGGGAGCTGTTTTTT. Amino acid sequence: CASSVGGGYTGELFF.

The CDR3 DNA is TGTGCCATCAGTGGAGGTTTCTCAGGTGAGGAAGCTTTCTTT. Its protein product is CAISGGFSGEEAFF. The V call is TRBV10-3, the J call TRBJ1-1, with unresolved D. CDR1 is ENHRY, CDR2 SYGVKD, per germline. The V end lost 4 bases, the J end lost 8 bases, and 17 bases lay between the germline ends. The CDR3 contains 14 residues.

V is TRBV19 and J is TRBJ1-2; TRBD1 agrees at 7 bases. Trimming cost V 6 bases and J 4 bases; bases outside gene matches: 5. The CDR3 loop spans 13 amino acids. Germline CDR1 is LNHDA and CDR2 is SQIVND (reference sequence). Here the CDR3 DNA reads TGTGCCAGTAGGACGGCAGGGGGCTATGGCTACACCTTC. Its translation is CASRTAGGYGYTF.

V usage is TRBV27 and J usage is TRBJ2-2; D unresolved. The CDR3 sequence is 15 residues long. V was trimmed by 6 bases and J by 5 bases, leaving 16 bases between them. Germline V lookup: CDR1 MNHEY, CDR2 SMNVEV (reference sequence). The CDR3 loop is CASSSQSGWTGELFF. CDR3 DNA sequence: TGTGCCAGCAGCTCCCAGTCCGGTTGGACCGGGGAGCTGTTTTTT.

The sample holds one count of this clonotype. The V gene is TRBV28, the J gene TRBJ2-7; perhaps TRBD1 as D (6 bases). The length of the CDR3 is 16 residues. V lost 5 bases to trimming and J lost 6 bases, with 23 bases between them. Germline CDR1 is MDHEN and CDR2 is SYDVKM. DNA of the CDR3: TGTGCCAGCAGTCTTCTCGGGCAGGGGTCCCTCTCCGAGCAGTACGTC. Translating gives CASSLLGQGSLSEQYV.

The CDR3: CASSLETQYF. The CDR3, as DNA: TGTGCCAGCAGTTTAGAGACCCAGTACTTC. The chain links TRBV6-6 to TRBJ2-5, with D unclear. From germline, CDR1 is MNHNY and CDR2 SVGAGI (reference sequence). The CDR3 sequence is 10 residues long. Trimming pared 4 bases from V and 4 bases from J, leaving 1 base between.

The V call is TRBV7-9, the J call TRBJ2-3; 8 positions match TRBD2. Germline trimming cut 7 bases from V and 0 bases from J; bases unmatched to any gene: 9. The CDR3 covers 16 residues. CDR1 is SEHNR and CDR2 is FQNEAQ in the germline V gene (reference sequence). In DNA form, the CDR3 reads TGTGCCAGCATCCACCGGGGGGGCATAAGCACAGATACGCAGTATTTT. It codes for CASIHRGGISTDTQYF. Complete variable domain (other parts from reference TRBV7-9 and TRBJ2-3): DTGVSQNPRHKITKRGQNVTFRCDPISEHNRLYWYRQTLGQGPEFLTYFQNEAQLEKSRLLSDRFSAERPKGSFSTLEIQRTEQGDSAMYLCASIHRGGISTDTQYFGPGTRLTVL.

The rearrangement uses TRBV15 and TRBJ2-7, with TRBD1 identical over 9 bases. CDR1 and CDR2 (germline): LNHNV, YYDKDF (reference sequence). The CDR3 length is 15 residues. After removal of 1 base from V and 1 base from J, the junction contained 2 bases not matched to a gene. The chain's CDR3 is CATSRAGTGSYEQYV. DNA for the CDR3: TGTGCCACCAGCAGAGCCGGGACAGGGTCCTACGAGCAGTACGTC.

The rearrangement joins TRBV18 to TRBJ1-1, with D unresolved. The germline gives CDR1 KGHSH, CDR2 LQKENI. Trimming pared 5 bases from V and 0 bases from J, leaving 7 bases between. The CDR3 loop spans 13 amino acids. CDR3 region: CASSSAMNTEAFF. The DNA for the CDR3 is TGTGCCAGCTCATCAGCAATGAACACTGAAGCTTTCTTT.

The genes are TRBV20-1 and TRBJ1-1; TRBD1 agrees at 8 bases. The V and J ends lost 6 bases and 11 bases, in that order; junction bases with no gene match: 11. The CDR3 is 12 residues long. Germline loops: CDR1 DFQATT, CDR2 SNEGSKA (reference sequence). CDR3 protein: CSAFSGGALAFF. As DNA, the CDR3 is TGCAGTGCCTTTTCAGGGGGCGCTTTGGCTTTCTTT.